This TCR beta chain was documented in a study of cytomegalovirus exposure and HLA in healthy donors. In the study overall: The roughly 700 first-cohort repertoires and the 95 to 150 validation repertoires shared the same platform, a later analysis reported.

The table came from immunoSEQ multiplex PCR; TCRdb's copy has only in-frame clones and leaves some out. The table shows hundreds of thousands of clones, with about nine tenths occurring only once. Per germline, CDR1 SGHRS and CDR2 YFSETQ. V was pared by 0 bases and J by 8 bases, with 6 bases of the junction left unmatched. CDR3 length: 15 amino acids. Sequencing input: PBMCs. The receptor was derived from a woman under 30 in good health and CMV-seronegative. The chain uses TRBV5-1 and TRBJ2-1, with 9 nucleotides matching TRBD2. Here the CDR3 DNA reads TGCGCCAGCAGCTTGGTGGCGGGAGGGGGGCATGAGCAGTTCTTC. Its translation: CASSLVAGGGHEQFF.